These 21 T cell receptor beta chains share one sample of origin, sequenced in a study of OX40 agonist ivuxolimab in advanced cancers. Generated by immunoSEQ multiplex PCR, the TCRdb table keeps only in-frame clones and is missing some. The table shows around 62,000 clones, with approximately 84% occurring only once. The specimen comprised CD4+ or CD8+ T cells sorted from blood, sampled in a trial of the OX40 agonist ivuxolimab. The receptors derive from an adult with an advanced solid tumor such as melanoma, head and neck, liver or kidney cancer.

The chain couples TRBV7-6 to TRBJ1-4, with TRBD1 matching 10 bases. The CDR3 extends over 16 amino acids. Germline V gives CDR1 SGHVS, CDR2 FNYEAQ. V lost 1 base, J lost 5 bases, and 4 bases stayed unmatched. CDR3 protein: CASSLGSGQGNEKLFF. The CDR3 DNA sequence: TGTGCCAGCAGCTTAGGCTCGGGACAGGGGAATGAAAAACTGTTTTTT.

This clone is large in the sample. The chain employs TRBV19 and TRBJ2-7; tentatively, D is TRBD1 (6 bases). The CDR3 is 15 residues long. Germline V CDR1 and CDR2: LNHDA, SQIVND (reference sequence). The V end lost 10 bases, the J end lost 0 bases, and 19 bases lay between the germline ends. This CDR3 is CATASGTTSSYEQYF. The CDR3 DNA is TGTGCCACGGCTTCCGGGACAACAAGCTCCTACGAGCAGTACTTC.

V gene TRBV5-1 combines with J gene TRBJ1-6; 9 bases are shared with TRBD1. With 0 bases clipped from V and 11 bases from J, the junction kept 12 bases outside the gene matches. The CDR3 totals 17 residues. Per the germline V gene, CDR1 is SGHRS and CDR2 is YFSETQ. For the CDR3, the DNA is TGCGCCAGCAGCTTGGAACCAGGCGGACAGGGGTTGGCACCCCTCCACTTT. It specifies CASSLEPGGQGLAPLHF.

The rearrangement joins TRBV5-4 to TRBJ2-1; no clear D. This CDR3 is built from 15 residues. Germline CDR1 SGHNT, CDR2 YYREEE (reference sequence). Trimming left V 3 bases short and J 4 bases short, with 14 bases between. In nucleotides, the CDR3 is TGTGCCAGCAGCTCCCCGCTAGGTTTATACAATGAGCAGTTCTTC. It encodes CASSSPLGLYNEQFF.

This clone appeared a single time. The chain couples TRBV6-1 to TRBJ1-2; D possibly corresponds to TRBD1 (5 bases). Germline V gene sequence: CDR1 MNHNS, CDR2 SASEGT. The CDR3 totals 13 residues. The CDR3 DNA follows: TGTGCTGCAGGGTTAGGGGCTAACTATGGCTACACCTTC. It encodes CAAGLGANYGYTF.

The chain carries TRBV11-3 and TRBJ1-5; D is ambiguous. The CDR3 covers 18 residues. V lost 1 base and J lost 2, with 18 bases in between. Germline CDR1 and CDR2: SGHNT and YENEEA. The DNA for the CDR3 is TGTGCCAGCAGCTTAGCCCCCGACGCTCTTATGGGCAATCAGCCCCAGCATTTT. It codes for CASSLAPDALMGNQPQHF. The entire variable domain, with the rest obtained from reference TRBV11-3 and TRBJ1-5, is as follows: EAGVVQSPRYKIIEKKQPVAFWCNPISGHNTLYWYLQNLGQGPELLIRYENEEAVDDSQLPKDRFSAERLKGVDSTLKIQPAELGDSAVYLCASSLAPDALMGNQPQHFGDGTRLSIL.

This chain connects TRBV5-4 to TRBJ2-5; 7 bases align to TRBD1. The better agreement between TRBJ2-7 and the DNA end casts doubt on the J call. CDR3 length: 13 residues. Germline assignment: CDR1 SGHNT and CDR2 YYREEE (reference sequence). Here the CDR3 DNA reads TGTGCCAGCAGCATGGACAGGCGGGACGAGCAGTACTTC. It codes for CASSMDRRDEQYF.

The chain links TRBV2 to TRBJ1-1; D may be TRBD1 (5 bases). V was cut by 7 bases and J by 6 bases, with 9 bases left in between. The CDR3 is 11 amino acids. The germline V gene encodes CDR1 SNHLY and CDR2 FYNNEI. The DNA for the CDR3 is TGTGCCAGCAAACAGGTCTCTGAAGCTTTCTTT. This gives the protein CASKQVSEAFF.

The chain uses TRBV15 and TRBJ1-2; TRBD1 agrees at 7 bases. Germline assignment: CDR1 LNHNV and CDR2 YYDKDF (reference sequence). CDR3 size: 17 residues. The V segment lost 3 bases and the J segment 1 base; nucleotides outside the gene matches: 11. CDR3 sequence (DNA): TGTGCCACCAGCAGCCCCCCGGGACAGTCACTTAACTATGGCTACACCTTC. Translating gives CATSSPPGQSLNYGYTF.

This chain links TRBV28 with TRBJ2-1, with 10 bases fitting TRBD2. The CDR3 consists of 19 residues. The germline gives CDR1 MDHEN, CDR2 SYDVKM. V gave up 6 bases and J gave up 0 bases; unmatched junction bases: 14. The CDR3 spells CASSQTGLAGARSYNEQFF. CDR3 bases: TGTGCCAGCAGCCAAACGGGGCTAGCGGGGGCCCGCTCCTACAATGAGCAGTTCTTC.

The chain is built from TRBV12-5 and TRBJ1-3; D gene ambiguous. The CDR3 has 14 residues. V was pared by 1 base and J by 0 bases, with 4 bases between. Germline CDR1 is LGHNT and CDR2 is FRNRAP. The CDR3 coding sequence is TGTGCTAGTGGTTTGGACAACTCTGGAAACACCATATATTTT. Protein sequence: CASGLDNSGNTIYF.

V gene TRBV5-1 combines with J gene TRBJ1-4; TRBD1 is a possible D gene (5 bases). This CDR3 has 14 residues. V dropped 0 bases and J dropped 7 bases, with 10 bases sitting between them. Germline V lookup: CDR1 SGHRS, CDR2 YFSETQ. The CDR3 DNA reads TGCGCCAGCAGCTTGGGGACGGGGCTTGAAAAACTGTTTTTT. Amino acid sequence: CASSLGTGLEKLFF.

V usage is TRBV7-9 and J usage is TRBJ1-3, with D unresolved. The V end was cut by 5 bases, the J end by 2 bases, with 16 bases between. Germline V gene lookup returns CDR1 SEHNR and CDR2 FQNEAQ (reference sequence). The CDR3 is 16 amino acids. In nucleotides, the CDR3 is TGTGCCAGCAGCGACGTAGTGGGAAGGGCTGGAAACACCATATATTTT. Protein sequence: CASSDVVGRAGNTIYF.

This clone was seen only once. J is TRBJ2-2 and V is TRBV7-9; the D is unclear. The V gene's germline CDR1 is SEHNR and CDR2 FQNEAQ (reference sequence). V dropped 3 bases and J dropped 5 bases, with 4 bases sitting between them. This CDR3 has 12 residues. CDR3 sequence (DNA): TGTGCCAGCAGCTTTAGGACCGGGGAGCTGTTTTTT. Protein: CASSFRTGELFF.

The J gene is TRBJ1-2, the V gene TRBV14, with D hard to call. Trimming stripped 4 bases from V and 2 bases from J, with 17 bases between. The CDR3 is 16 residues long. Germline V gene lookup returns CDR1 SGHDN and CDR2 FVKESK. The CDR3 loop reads CASSPQRRPPNYGYTF. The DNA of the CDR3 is TGTGCCAGCAGCCCACAAAGGAGGCCGCCGAACTATGGCTACACCTTC.

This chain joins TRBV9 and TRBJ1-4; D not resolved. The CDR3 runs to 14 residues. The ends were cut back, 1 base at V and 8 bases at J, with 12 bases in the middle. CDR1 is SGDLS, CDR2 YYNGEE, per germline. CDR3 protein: CASSVTGVGEKLFF. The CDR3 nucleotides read TGTGCCAGCAGCGTAACGGGTGTGGGAGAAAAACTGTTTTTT.

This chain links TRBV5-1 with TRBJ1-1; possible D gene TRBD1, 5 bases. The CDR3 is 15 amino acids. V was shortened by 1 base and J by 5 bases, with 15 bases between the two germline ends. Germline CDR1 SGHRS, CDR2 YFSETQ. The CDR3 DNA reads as TGCGCCAGCAGCTTGTTTCCGGTTTCAGGGACTGAAGCTTTCTTT. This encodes CASSLFPVSGTEAFF.

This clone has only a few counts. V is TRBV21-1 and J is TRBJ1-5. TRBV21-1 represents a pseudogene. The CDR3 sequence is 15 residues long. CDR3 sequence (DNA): TGTGCCAGCAGCAAAGGGGTCAAGGGAGAGCAGCCCCAGCATTTT. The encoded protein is CASSKGVKGEQPQHF.

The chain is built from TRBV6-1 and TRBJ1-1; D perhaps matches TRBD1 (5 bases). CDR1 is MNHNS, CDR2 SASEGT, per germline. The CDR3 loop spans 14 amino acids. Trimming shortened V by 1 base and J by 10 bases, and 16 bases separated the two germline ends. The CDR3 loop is CASSEVFKETAAFF. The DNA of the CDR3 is TGTGCCAGCAGTGAAGTTTTTAAAGAGACAGCAGCTTTCTTT.

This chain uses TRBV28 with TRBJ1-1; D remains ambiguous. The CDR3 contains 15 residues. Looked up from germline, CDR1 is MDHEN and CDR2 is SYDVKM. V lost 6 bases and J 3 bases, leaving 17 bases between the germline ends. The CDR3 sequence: CASRRGPGVYTEAFF. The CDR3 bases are TGTGCCAGCAGACGAGGACCCGGAGTGTACACTGAAGCTTTCTTT.

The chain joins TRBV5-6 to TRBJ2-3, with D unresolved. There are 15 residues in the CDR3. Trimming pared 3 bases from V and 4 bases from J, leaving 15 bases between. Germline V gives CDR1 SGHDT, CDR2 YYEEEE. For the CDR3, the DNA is TGTGCCAGCAGCTCCTTTGACCGGAGTGCAGATACGCAGTATTTT. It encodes CASSSFDRSADTQYF. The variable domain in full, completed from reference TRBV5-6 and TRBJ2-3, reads DAGVTQSPTHLIKTRGQQVTLRCSPKSGHDTVSWYQQALGQGPQFIFQYYEEEERQRGNFPDRFSGHQFPNYSSELNVNALLLGDSALYLCASSSFDRSADTQYFGPGTRLTVL.